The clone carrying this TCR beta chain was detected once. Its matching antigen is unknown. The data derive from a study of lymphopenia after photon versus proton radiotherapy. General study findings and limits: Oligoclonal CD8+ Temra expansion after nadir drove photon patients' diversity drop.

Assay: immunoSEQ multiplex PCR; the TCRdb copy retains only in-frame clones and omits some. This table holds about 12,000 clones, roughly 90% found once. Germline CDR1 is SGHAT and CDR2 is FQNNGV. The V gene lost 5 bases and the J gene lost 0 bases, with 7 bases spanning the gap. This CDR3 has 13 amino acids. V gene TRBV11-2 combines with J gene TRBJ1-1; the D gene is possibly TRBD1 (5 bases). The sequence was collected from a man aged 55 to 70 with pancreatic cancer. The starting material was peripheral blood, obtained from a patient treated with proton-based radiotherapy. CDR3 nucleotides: TGTGCCAGCAGCCAGGGAATGAACACTGAAGCTTTCTTT. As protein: CASSQGMNTEAFF. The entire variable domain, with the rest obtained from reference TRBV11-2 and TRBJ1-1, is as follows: EAGVAQSPRYKIIEKRQSVAFWCNPISGHATLYWYQQILGQGPKLLIQFQNNGVVDDSQLPKDRFSAERLKGVDSTLKIQPAKLEDSAVYLCASSQGMNTEAFFGQGTRLTVV.